Following are 30 T cell receptor beta chains from one sample sequenced in a study of OX40 agonist ivuxolimab in advanced cancers. Measured with immunoSEQ multiplex PCR; TCRdb has only the in-frame clones, and not every one. The sample lists about 81,000 clones, 85% to 95% occurring once. Sample: CD4+ or CD8+ T cells sorted from blood, taken in a trial of the OX40 agonist ivuxolimab. These TCRs come from an adult with an advanced solid tumor such as melanoma, head and neck, liver or kidney cancer.

This clone was seen only once. The chain joins TRBV9 to TRBJ2-5; possibly TRBD2 for D (6 bases). CDR3 length: 15 residues. Trimming removed 4 bases from V and 2 bases from J, with 15 bases in between. In germline, CDR1 is SGDLS, CDR2 YYNGEE. The CDR3 loop is CASSSPLGGQETQYF. The CDR3 DNA is TGTGCCAGCAGCTCCCCTCTGGGGGGACAAGAGACCCAGTACTTC. The whole variable domain, remainder taken from reference TRBV9 and TRBJ2-5, is DSGVTQTPKHLITATGQRVTLRCSPRSGDLSVYWYQQSLDQGLQFLIQYYNGEERAKGNILERFSAQQFPDLHSELNLSSLELGDSALYFCASSSPLGGQETQYFGPGTRLLVL.

This clone showed up just once. The chain recombines TRBV6-5 with TRBJ2-7; no firm D call. Per the germline V gene, CDR1 is MNHEY and CDR2 is SVGAGI. The V and J ends lost 6 bases and 0 bases respectively, with 9 bases between them. This CDR3 has 13 amino acids. DNA of the CDR3: TGTGCCAGCAGCCCCGCCCACTCCTACGAGCAGTACTTC. Its protein product is CASSPAHSYEQYF.

The V gene is TRBV5-6, the J gene TRBJ2-5; 13 bases align to TRBD2. Trimming took 7 bases from V and 4 from J; bases not matched to a gene: 7. The CDR3 runs to 15 residues. Germline values: CDR1 SGHDT, CDR2 YYEEEE. In DNA, the CDR3 is TGTGCCAGCCGAACTAGCGGGAGGGCCGGAGAGACCCAGTACTTC. Translated, it gives CASRTSGRAGETQYF.

The V and J genes are TRBV4-3 and TRBJ2-3, with D perhaps matching TRBD1 or TRBD2 (5 bases each). The germline V gene encodes CDR1 LGHNA and CDR2 YSLEER. CDR3 length: 17 amino acids. The ends were cut back, 0 bases at V and 1 base at J, with 14 bases in the middle. CDR3 amino acids: CASSQDRSGARTDTQYF. The CDR3 coding sequence is TGCGCCAGCAGCCAAGATCGATCCGGGGCGCGCACAGATACGCAGTATTTT.

CDR3 DNA: TGCGCCAGCAGCCAAGTCCTGGGGTACTACGAGCAGTACTTC. As protein: CASSQVLGYYEQYF. The genes are TRBV4-1 and TRBJ2-7; D is undetermined. Between the trimmed V and J ends, which lost 1 base and 3 bases, there was a span of 10 bases. CDR3 length: 14 amino acids. Germline V gene sequence: CDR1 MGHRA, CDR2 YSYEKL.

V usage is TRBV5-1 and J usage is TRBJ2-1; a possible D gene is TRBD1 (5 bases). V was cut by 4 bases and J by 6 bases, with 17 bases left in between. This CDR3 has 15 amino acids. Germline V lookup: CDR1 SGHRS, CDR2 YFSETQ. The DNA for the CDR3 is TGCGCCAGCAGCCCAGAAAGCCGGACAATCAATGAGCAGTTCTTC. Protein sequence: CASSPESRTINEQFF.

Written as DNA, the CDR3 is TGTGCCAGCAGCTCAACTACCGGGACTCTTTTAAACACCGGGGAGCTGTTTTTT. Amino acids: CASSSTTGTLLNTGELFF. This rearrangement joins TRBV7-2 to TRBJ2-2; D is possibly TRBD2 (6 bases). CDR3 size: 18 residues. The germline V gene has CDR1 SGHTA and CDR2 FQGNSA. V was clipped by 4 bases and J by 2 bases, with 20 bases between them.

The chain uses TRBV5-1 and TRBJ2-7; TRBD2 agrees at 8 bases. Trimming at V came to 4 bases and at J to 4 bases, leaving 7 bases not matched to a gene. The CDR3 totals 14 residues. Per germline, CDR1 SGHRS and CDR2 YFSETQ. The CDR3 DNA reads as TGCGCCAGCAGCCCCCGAGGCGGGAGGTACGAGCAGTACTTC. This translates into CASSPRGGRYEQYF.

V usage is TRBV6-5 and J usage is TRBJ1-1, with no clear D. V lost 2 bases and J lost 5, with 9 bases in between. Germline V gene sequence: CDR1 MNHEY, CDR2 SVGAGI. The CDR3 is 13 residues long. CDR3 residues: CASSYPGRTEAFF. CDR3 DNA sequence: TGTGCCAGCAGTTACCCCGGCCGGACTGAAGCTTTCTTT.

This chain uses TRBV6-4 with TRBJ2-1, with D perhaps matching TRBD1 (5 bases). This CDR3 is 16 amino acids long. Deletions cut 8 bases from V and 0 bases from J, with 17 bases between. Germline V gene lookup returns CDR1 MRHNA and CDR2 SNTAGT. Written as DNA, the CDR3 is TGTGCCAGCGGCGAGCAGGGTTATAGCTCCTACAATGAGCAGTTCTTC. Its translation is CASGEQGYSSYNEQFF.

The chain employs TRBV5-8 and TRBJ1-4; a possible D gene is TRBD1 (5 bases). In germline, CDR1 is SGHTS, CDR2 YDEGEE. V lost 4 bases, J lost 3 bases, and 16 bases lay in between. The CDR3 length is 16 residues. CDR3 sequence (DNA): TGTGCCAGCAGCGACGTGGGGGGGTGGCCTAATGAAAAACTGTTTTTT. Protein product: CASSDVGGWPNEKLFF.

CDR3 in amino acids: CASTRDRTEAFF. The CDR3 DNA reads TGTGCCAGTACCCGAGACAGGACTGAAGCTTTCTTT. The chain couples TRBV19 to TRBJ1-1; TRBD1 might be the D (6 bases). The V end lost 7 bases, the J end lost 5 bases, and 11 bases lay between the germline ends. Germline V CDR1 and CDR2: LNHDA, SQIVND (reference sequence). This CDR3 is 12 amino acids long.

This clone appeared once. V gene TRBV6-5 combines with J gene TRBJ2-5; D gene unclear. V gave up 0 bases and J gave up 5 bases, with 7 bases separating them. The CDR3 length is 13 residues. CDR1 MNHEY and CDR2 SVGAGI come from the germline V gene. The CDR3 DNA reads TGTGCCAGCAGTTACTCAGGGTTGGAGACCCAGTACTTC. It yields the protein CASSYSGLETQYF.

For this clone: The sample contains more than one DNA sequence encoding this CDR3. The chain recombines TRBV27 with TRBJ1-1; a weak D match, TRBD1 (5 bases). Germline CDR1 MNHEY, CDR2 SMNVEV (reference sequence). The CDR3 consists of 11 residues. V dropped 4 bases and J dropped 5 bases, with 5 bases sitting between them. The CDR3 region is CASSSGTEAFF. The CDR3 DNA sequence: TGTGCCAGCAGTTCAGGGACTGAAGCTTTCTTT.

V and J are TRBV29-1 and TRBJ1-2; D gene ambiguous. V shed 6 bases and J shed 6 bases, with 17 bases lying between them. This CDR3 spans 13 amino acids. In germline, CDR1 is SQVTM, CDR2 ANQGSEA. The CDR3 spells CSVREVGGNGYTF. The CDR3 region has the DNA TGCAGCGTCCGAGAGGTGGGCGGGAATGGCTACACCTTC.

This clone was recorded only once. CDR3 nucleotide sequence: TGTGCCAGCAGTCTGCTTGGACAGGAGAACACTGAAGCTTTCTTT. Protein product: CASSLLGQENTEAFF. This chain joins TRBV6-5 and TRBJ1-1; 7 bases line up with TRBD1. From germline, CDR1 is MNHEY and CDR2 SVGAGI. The CDR3 covers 15 residues. The trim removed 5 bases at V and 1 base at J, leaving 7 bases unmatched.

V gene TRBV27 combines with J gene TRBJ2-7, with D tentatively TRBD2 (6 bases). Germline V lookup: CDR1 MNHEY, CDR2 SMNVEV (reference sequence). The CDR3 spans 15 residues. With 0 bases removed from V and 3 bases from J, the gap between germline ends came to 12 bases. In DNA form, the CDR3 reads TGTGCCAGCAGTTTATCCGGAGGGGCCTTCTACGAGCAGTACTTC. This gives the protein CASSLSGGAFYEQYF.

The rearrangement uses TRBV19 and TRBJ1-1; D possibly corresponds to TRBD1 (6 bases). The CDR3 length is 17 residues. Germline V CDR1 and CDR2: LNHDA, SQIVND (reference sequence). The V and J ends lost 3 bases and 4 bases respectively, with 21 bases between them. Written as DNA, the CDR3 is TGTGCCAGTAGTATGGGGACAATAATGGGGGACGGCACTGAAGCTTTCTTT. Residues: CASSMGTIMGDGTEAFF.

This clone was found once. This sequence joins TRBV19 and TRBJ1-2; perhaps TRBD1 as D (5 bases). Trimming shortened V by 1 base and J by 8 bases, and 17 bases separated the two germline ends. CDR3 size: 15 residues. The V gene's germline CDR1 is LNHDA and CDR2 SQIVND (reference sequence). The DNA of the CDR3 is TGTGCCAGTAGTATAGTATACGGGGGGACGGGAGGCTACACCTTC. It yields the protein CASSIVYGGTGGYTF.

This clone appeared once. The chain employs TRBV27 and TRBJ1-5, with 7 bases lining up with TRBD1. The CDR3 is 14 residues long. In germline, CDR1 is MNHEY, CDR2 SMNVEV (reference sequence). After removal of 2 bases from V and 6 bases from J, the junction contained 4 bases not matched to a gene. The CDR3 sequence is CASSLAGGVQPQHF. In DNA form, the CDR3 reads TGTGCCAGCAGTTTAGCAGGGGGAGTTCAGCCCCAGCATTTT.

This chain connects TRBV6-5 to TRBJ1-1; D might be TRBD1 (5 bases). The CDR3 length is 14 residues. The germline gives CDR1 MNHEY, CDR2 SVGAGI. The germline V and J ends were trimmed by 3 bases and 5 bases, with 13 bases remaining between them. CDR3 sequence reads: CASSYTAGLTEAFF. CDR3 sequence (DNA): TGTGCCAGCAGTTATACGGCAGGGCTTACTGAAGCTTTCTTT.

This chain connects TRBV28 to TRBJ1-4, with 8 positions matching TRBD1. The germline V gene encodes CDR1 MDHEN and CDR2 SYDVKM. The CDR3 totals 14 residues. Trimming took 6 bases from V and 5 from J; bases not matched to a gene: 5. The CDR3 region is CASSRTGSNEKLFF. CDR3 bases: TGTGCCAGCAGCCGGACAGGGTCAAATGAAAAACTGTTTTTT.

The chain has TRBV29-1 and TRBJ1-2; D gene uncertain. Trimming took off 3 bases at V and 4 bases at J, with 0 bases between the two ends. Germline V gene lookup returns CDR1 SQVTM and CDR2 ANQGSEA. The CDR3 extends over 9 amino acids. The CDR3 reads CSVDYGYTF. DNA of the CDR3: TGCAGCGTTGACTATGGCTACACCTTC. The full variable domain, in which reference TRBV29-1 and TRBJ1-2 provide the parts outside the CDR3, is SAVISQKPSRDICQRGTSLTIQCQVDSQVTMMFWYRQQPGQSLTLIATANQGSEATYESGFVIDKFPISRPNLTFSTLTVSNMSPEDSSIYLCSVDYGYTFGSGTRLTVV.

The CDR3 DNA follows: TGTGCCAGCAGTTCCGCGGGACGGCACTCTGGGGCCAACGTCCTGACTTTC. Encoded protein: CASSSAGRHSGANVLTF. The rearrangement uses TRBV27 and TRBJ2-6, with D perhaps TRBD2 (6 bases). Trimming left V 4 bases short and J 0 bases short, with 13 bases between. The CDR3 spans 17 residues. Per germline, CDR1 MNHEY and CDR2 SMNVEV (reference sequence).

This chain connects TRBV27 to TRBJ2-7; no clear D. The CDR3 has 13 amino acids. In germline, CDR1 is MNHEY, CDR2 SMNVEV (reference sequence). The V and J ends lost 2 bases and 4 bases respectively, with 9 bases between them. The CDR3 sequence: CASSLISDYEQYF. The CDR3 DNA follows: TGTGCCAGCAGTTTAATTTCCGATTACGAGCAGTACTTC.

V usage is TRBV2 and J usage is TRBJ2-7, with a tentative D call TRBD1 (6 bases). The germline V gene has CDR1 SNHLY and CDR2 FYNNEI. Deletions cut 3 bases from V and 6 bases from J, with 6 bases between. This CDR3 region has 11 residues. Here the CDR3 reads CASSDRGEQYF. The CDR3 bases are TGTGCCAGCAGTGACAGGGGCGAGCAGTACTTC.

This chain uses TRBV4-3 with TRBJ2-2, with 7 nucleotides matching TRBD2. The germline CDR1 and CDR2 sequences are LGHNA and YSLEER. The CDR3 has 12 residues. The junction had 0 bases not matched to a gene; V was cut back by 4 bases and J by 7 bases. CDR3 region: CASSRGGGELFF. Here the CDR3 DNA reads TGCGCCAGCAGCCGGGGGGGCGGGGAGCTGTTTTTT.

The chain employs TRBV18 and TRBJ1-6, with 8 bases aligning to TRBD1. This CDR3 comprises 15 residues. Looked up from germline, CDR1 is KGHSH and CDR2 is LQKENI. The V gene end was trimmed by 2 bases and the J gene end by 8 bases; junction bases not matched to a gene: 5. CDR3 coding DNA: TGTGCCAGCTCACCAACAGGGGGTAGCTATTCACCCCTCCACTTT. This encodes CASSPTGGSYSPLHF.

The chain couples TRBV11-3 to TRBJ2-3, with 10 bases aligning to TRBD1. The CDR3 consists of 16 residues. Germline CDR1 SGHNT, CDR2 YENEEA. Trimming at V came to 5 bases and at J to 1 base, leaving 6 bases not matched to a gene. The CDR3 loop is CASSLRQGAGTDTQYF. In DNA, the CDR3 is TGTGCCAGCAGCCTAAGACAGGGGGCCGGCACAGATACGCAGTATTTT.

V and J are TRBV7-3 and TRBJ1-2; perhaps TRBD1 as D (5 bases). Trimming stripped 4 bases from V and 1 base from J, with 19 bases between. From germline, CDR1 is SGHTA and CDR2 FQGTGA. The CDR3 extends over 17 amino acids. DNA of the CDR3: TGTGCCAGCAGCTCCGGGACGGCCGAAAACCTTAACTATGGCTACACCTTC. Its protein is CASSSGTAENLNYGYTF.